The entry below gives a single T cell receptor beta chain sequence along with its context. Primers for the PCR totalled 60 Vbeta and 13 Jbeta. The repertoire was sequenced with immunoSEQ multiplex PCR; TCRdb's copy has only in-frame clones and lacks some. The profile shows fewer than 150,000 clones, over 65% of them singletons. This entry is derived from a study of cytomegalovirus exposure and HLA in healthy donors. V lost 6 bases and J lost 5, with 16 bases in between. The CDR3 has 14 residues. Germline loops: CDR1 LNHNV, CDR2 YYDKDF (reference sequence). This chain joins TRBV15 and TRBJ2-5; a possible D gene is TRBD2 (5 bases). Sample: PBMCs. This TCR was recovered from a woman aged 25 to 39 in good health and CMV-seronegative. This CDR3 is CATRRAGSGETQYF. As DNA, the CDR3 is TGTGCCACCAGGAGGGCCGGGTCCGGGGAGACCCAGTACTTC.